This T cell receptor (beta chain) emerged from a study of Ad26.COV2.S vaccination and SARS-CoV-2 variants. Study information: The donor was enrolled in the Ad26.COV2.S arm of the COV1001 trial. Each vaccinee took Ad26.COV2.S intramuscularly, once or twice 56 days apart.

With 7 bases removed from V and 7 bases from J, the gap between germline ends came to 16 bases. CDR1 is SEHNR and CDR2 is FQNEAQ in the germline V gene (reference sequence). The CDR3 sequence is 13 residues long. Treatment specified: about 20 received Ad26.COV2.S at low or high dose, single or two shots; roughly five received placebo; per-sample allocation not given. Sampling was done on day 63 after the first vaccine or placebo injection. Immunization relied on an Ad26 vector, which expressed Wuhan-strain SARS-CoV-2 spike. Profiled with immunoSEQ multiplex PCR; TCRdb holds only in-frame clones, not every one. The sample consists of about 390,000 clones, 70% to 90% of them appearing once.

Sequenced material: peripheral blood, taken in a trial of Ad26.COV2.S vaccine versus placebo. This TCR came from a person aged 18-60 years who received the Ad26.COV2.S COVID-19 vaccine or a placebo. This chain uses TRBV7-9 with TRBJ1-1; no clear D. CDR3 protein: CASNLSWGDEAFF. CDR3 coding DNA: TGTGCCAGCAACCTATCCTGGGGAGATGAAGCTTTCTTT.